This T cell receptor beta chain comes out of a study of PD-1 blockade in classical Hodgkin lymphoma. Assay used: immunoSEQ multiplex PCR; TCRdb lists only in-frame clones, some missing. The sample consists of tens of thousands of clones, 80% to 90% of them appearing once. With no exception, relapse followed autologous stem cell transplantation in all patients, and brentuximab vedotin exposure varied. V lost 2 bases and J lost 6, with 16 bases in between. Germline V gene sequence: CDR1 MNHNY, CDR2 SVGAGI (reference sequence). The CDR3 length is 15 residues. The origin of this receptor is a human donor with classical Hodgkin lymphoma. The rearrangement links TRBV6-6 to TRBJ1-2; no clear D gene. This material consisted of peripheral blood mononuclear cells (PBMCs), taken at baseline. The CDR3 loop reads CASSYEDTILNGYTF. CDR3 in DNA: TGTGCCAGCAGTTACGAGGATACGATCTTGAATGGCTACACCTTC.